This T cell receptor beta chain originates from a study of T cell repertoires in cytomegalovirus infection. Study-wide context: A matching HLA type, together with CMV infection, was signaled by public TCR beta signatures.

The table lists this clonotype with a few counts. Its antigen remains unknown. Germline-derived CDR1 and CDR2 are SGHAT and FQDESV (reference sequence). V lost 7 bases and J 2 bases, leaving 12 bases between the germline ends. The length of the CDR3 is 14 residues. TCRdb independently ran MiXCR on the reads; one entry per CDR3 protein. The sample lists 250,000 to 350,000 distinct CDR3 sequences, roughly 26% seen once, with about 14% in the top ten. Points from the study as a whole: CMV-specific TCR beta clonotypes restricted by HLA-C were the ones dominating the ex vivo response. People with CMV and the relevant HLA were identified by cumulative public TCR beta family frequency.

J is TRBJ2-1 and V is TRBV11-1, with D perhaps matching TRBD1 (5 bases). Input material: PBMCs. The receptor was derived from a human donor in good health (CMV status not recorded). Some clones in this sample may be carry-over from other donors' samples. The CDR3 here is CASTAMGPYNEQFF. CDR3 coding DNA: TGTGCCAGCACCGCAATGGGGCCCTACAATGAGCAGTTCTTC. Full variable domain (rest looked up from reference TRBV11-1 and TRBJ2-1): EAEVAQSPRYKITEKSQAVAFWCDPISGHATLYWYRQILGQGPELLVQFQDESVVDDSQLPKDRFSAERLKGVDSTLKIQPAELGDSAMYLCASTAMGPYNEQFFGPGTRLTVL.